This entry lists 7 T cell receptor beta chains sequenced from one sample in a study of CD8 T cells in ankylosing spondylitis (TCRdb year 2017). Libraries were prepared through 5' RACE. The sequencer listed for this sample is Illumina HiSeq 2500. TCRdb's own reprocessing of the public reads used fastp at Q25 and MiXCR and kept productive beta chains. All rows with the same CDR3 protein become a single entry with the most common DNA and genes. The sample data list 100,000 to 150,000 distinct CDR3 sequences, and approximately 10% of these were observed just once. Roughly 4.3% of the sample is in the top ten clones. Material: blood, either unsorted or a sorted T cell fraction (not recorded which). The receptors were sampled from a female donor with ankylosing spondylitis or in good health (not recorded which).

The table lists this clonotype with many counts. V gene TRBV5-1 combines with J gene TRBJ2-4, with 9 bases that match TRBD2. Germline V lookup: CDR1 SGHRS, CDR2 YFSETQ. The CDR3 consists of 15 residues. Trimming removed 1 base from V and 7 bases from J; junction bases left unmatched: 6. CDR3 loop: CASSLPSGEVNIQYF. In nucleotides, the CDR3 is TGCGCCAGCAGCTTGCCTAGCGGGGAGGTGAACATTCAGTACTTC.

This clonotype was observed once. This may come from a read error, since a much larger clone is one base off. The genes are TRBV20-1 and TRBJ2-1, with 8 bases that match TRBD2. The CDR3 spans 16 residues. Trimming removed 1 base from V and 8 bases from J; junction bases left unmatched: 13. Germline V lookup: CDR1 DFQATT, CDR2 SNEGSKA (reference sequence). In nucleotides, the CDR3 is TGCAGTGCTAGAGTAACTAACGGGAGGGAGTGGGATGAGCAGTTCTTC. Its protein product is CSARVTNGREWDEQFF.

Many counts were recorded for this clonotype. The J gene is TRBJ2-7, the V gene TRBV4-2, with D perhaps matching TRBD2 (6 bases). The germline gives CDR1 LGHNA, CDR2 YNFKEQ. V was cut by 1 base and J by 4 bases, with 11 bases left in between. The CDR3 extends over 14 amino acids. The CDR3 DNA sequence: TGTGCCAGCAGCCAAGGTGGAGGGGAGTACGAGCAGTACTTC. As protein: CASSQGGGEYEQYF.

Regarding this clonotype: At one end the junction does not follow the germline gene, possibly because of a read error. The chain couples TRBV7-2 to TRBJ2-2; possible D gene TRBD2, 5 bases. The CDR3 runs to 15 residues. The germline V gene encodes CDR1 SGHTA and CDR2 FQGNSA. The CDR3 protein is CASSSGPVATGELYF. The CDR3 DNA sequence: TGTGCCAGCAGCTCTGGCCCCGTCGCGACCGGGGAGCTGTATTTT.

This clonotype showed up just a few times. This chain uses TRBV6-5 with TRBJ2-2; D may be TRBD1 or TRBD2 (7 bases each). Germline loops: CDR1 MNHEY, CDR2 SVGAGI. The CDR3 spans 18 residues. V lost 0 bases and J 6 bases, leaving 20 bases between the germline ends. The CDR3 spells CASSYSQGEGLPPGELFF. As DNA, the CDR3 is TGTGCCAGCAGTTACTCCCAGGGGGAGGGCCTTCCGCCCGGGGAGCTGTTTTTT.

This clonotype was counted at least ten times. V usage is TRBV5-5 and J usage is TRBJ2-1; either TRBD1 or TRBD2 may supply D (6 bases each). Trimming pared 4 bases from V and 2 bases from J, leaving 13 bases between. The CDR3 loop spans 15 amino acids. In germline, CDR1 is SGHKS, CDR2 YYEKEE (reference sequence). CDR3 residues: CASSLVGGPYNEQFF. CDR3 in DNA: TGTGCCAGCAGCCTGGTAGGGGGGCCCTACAATGAGCAGTTCTTC.

This clonotype was seen ten or more times. V gene TRBV12-3 or TRBV12-4 combines with J gene TRBJ1-5; D is undetermined. Trimming removed 4 bases from V and 3 bases from J, with 10 bases in between. CDR3 size: 14 residues. CDR3 region: CASSSGRTNQPQHF. The CDR3 region has the DNA TGTGCCAGCAGTTCTGGGCGAACCAATCAGCCCCAGCATTTT.